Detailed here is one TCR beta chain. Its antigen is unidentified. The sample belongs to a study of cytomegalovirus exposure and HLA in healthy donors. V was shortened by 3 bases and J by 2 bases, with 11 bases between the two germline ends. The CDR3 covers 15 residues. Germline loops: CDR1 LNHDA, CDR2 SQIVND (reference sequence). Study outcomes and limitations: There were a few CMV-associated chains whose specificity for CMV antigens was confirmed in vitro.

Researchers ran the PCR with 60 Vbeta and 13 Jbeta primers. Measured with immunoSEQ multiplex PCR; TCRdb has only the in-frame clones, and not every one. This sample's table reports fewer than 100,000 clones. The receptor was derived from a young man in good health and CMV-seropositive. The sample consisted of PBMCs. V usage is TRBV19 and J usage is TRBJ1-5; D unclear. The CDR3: CASSILVGGNQPQHF. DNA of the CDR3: TGTGCCAGTAGTATTTTGGTCGGGGGCAATCAGCCCCAGCATTTT.